These T cell receptor beta chains were read from a single sample in a study of blood T cell repertoires in COVID-19. Repertoires were generated with immunoSEQ multiplex PCR, while TCRdb's copy carries only in-frame clones and drops some. Of more than 110,000 clones listed, almost 85% are singletons. The material sequenced was PBMCs or T cells enriched from blood (not recorded which). The receptors here all came from a man aged 40-49 years with acute COVID-19. Each CDR3 is given with its conserved first and last residue. Fields, in order: CDR3 length, D gene, clone size, J gene, V gene, CDR3 protein, CDR3 DNA. The D gene is left open where the match is weak. Part of the rows lack a size; the others show once, few, many or a class for expanded clones.

len: 18
d_gene: TRBD1
abundance: .
j_gene: TRBJ1-5
v_gene: TRBV27
CDR3aa: CASSFTGQGQHPRQPQHF
CDR3nt: TGTGCCAGCAGTTTCACGGGACAGGGACAACATCCGCGTCAGCCCCAGCATTTT

len: 18
d_gene: TRBD2
abundance: .
j_gene: TRBJ2-3
v_gene: TRBV11-3
CDR3aa: CASSLDQGLAGDADTQYF
CDR3nt: TGTGCCAGCAGCTTAGATCAGGGACTAGCGGGAGATGCGGATACGCAGTATTTT

len: 16
d_gene: TRBD2
abundance: .
j_gene: TRBJ2-3
v_gene: TRBV27
CDR3aa: CASSLFSGTRTDTQYF
CDR3nt: TGTGCCAGCAGTCTATTTAGCGGGACCCGCACAGATACGCAGTATTTT

len: 15
d_gene: .
abundance: .
j_gene: TRBJ1-6
v_gene: TRBV30
CDR3aa: CAWSVRRASDSPLHF
CDR3nt: TGTGCCTGGAGTGTACGCAGGGCTTCTGATTCACCCCTCCACTTT

len: 14
d_gene: TRBD1
abundance: .
j_gene: TRBJ1-1
v_gene: TRBV9
CDR3aa: CASSSRGQGTEAFF
CDR3nt: TGTGCCAGCAGCTCCAGGGGGCAGGGCACTGAAGCTTTCTTT

len: 13
d_gene: TRBD1
abundance: .
j_gene: TRBJ1-2
v_gene: TRBV19
CDR3aa: CASSTYTGDGYTF
CDR3nt: TGTGCCAGTAGTACCTATACAGGGGACGGCTACACCTTC

len: 13
d_gene: .
abundance: .
j_gene: TRBJ1-1
v_gene: TRBV11-2
CDR3aa: CASSHLRGSEAFF
CDR3nt: TGTGCCAGCAGCCACTTAAGAGGGTCTGAAGCTTTCTTT

len: 13
d_gene: .
abundance: .
j_gene: TRBJ1-1
v_gene: TRBV5-1
CDR3aa: CASSLGGSDEAFF
CDR3nt: TGCGCCAGCAGCCTTGGGGGGTCCGATGAAGCTTTCTTT

len: 14
d_gene: .
abundance: .
j_gene: TRBJ2-1
v_gene: TRBV14
CDR3aa: CASSPLLGEVAQFF
CDR3nt: TGTGCCAGCAGCCCCCTTCTGGGGGAGGTAGCGCAGTTCTTC

len: 13
d_gene: .
abundance: .
j_gene: TRBJ1-3
v_gene: TRBV29-1
CDR3aa: CSAVAISGNTIYF
CDR3nt: TGCAGCGCCGTTGCGATCTCTGGAAACACCATATATTTT

len: 17
d_gene: .
abundance: .
j_gene: TRBJ1-3
v_gene: TRBV9
CDR3aa: CASSGVTGSLRGNTIYF
CDR3nt: TGTGCCAGCAGCGGAGTAACGGGATCCTTGAGGGGAAACACCATATATTTT

len: 15
d_gene: TRBD2
abundance: .
j_gene: TRBJ2-7
v_gene: TRBV4-3
CDR3aa: CASSQLTSGHYEQYF
CDR3nt: TGCGCCAGCAGCCAATTGACTAGCGGACACTACGAGCAGTACTTC

len: 18
d_gene: TRBD1
abundance: .
j_gene: TRBJ1-4
v_gene: TRBV27
CDR3aa: CASSAGQGTPTTNEKLFF
CDR3nt: TGTGCCAGCAGTGCTGGACAGGGTACCCCGACAACTAATGAAAAACTGTTTTTT

len: 13
d_gene: TRBD2
abundance: .
j_gene: TRBJ2-1
v_gene: TRBV5-8
CDR3aa: CASSLLAGSGEFF
CDR3nt: TGTGCCAGCAGTTTACTAGCGGGGTCAGGGGAGTTCTTC

len: 17
d_gene: TRBD2
abundance: .
j_gene: TRBJ2-3
v_gene: TRBV4-1
CDR3aa: CASSQDPGLEGTDTQYF
CDR3nt: TGCGCCAGCAGCCAAGATCCCGGACTAGAAGGCACAGATACGCAGTATTTT

len: 16
d_gene: .
abundance: .
j_gene: TRBJ1-5
v_gene: TRBV5-1
CDR3aa: CASTRGGRDSNQPQHF
CDR3nt: TGCGCCAGCACCCGCGGGGGGAGAGATAGCAATCAGCCCCAGCATTTT

len: 16
d_gene: .
abundance: .
j_gene: TRBJ1-6
v_gene: TRBV19
CDR3aa: CASSIYRADGNSPLHF
CDR3nt: TGTGCCAGTAGTATCTACAGGGCTGATGGTAATTCACCCCTCCACTTT

len: 13
d_gene: TRBD1
abundance: .
j_gene: TRBJ1-2
v_gene: TRBV5-1
CDR3aa: CASSDGQGAGYTF
CDR3nt: TGCGCCAGCAGCGATGGACAGGGGGCTGGCTACACCTTC

len: 16
d_gene: TRBD1
abundance: few
j_gene: TRBJ1-1
v_gene: TRBV19
CDR3aa: CASSDMTGGRNTEAFF
CDR3nt: TGTGCCAGTAGTGACATGACAGGGGGAAGGAACACTGAAGCTTTCTTT

len: 13
d_gene: .
abundance: .
j_gene: TRBJ2-1
v_gene: TRBV7-2
CDR3aa: CASSLALYNEQFF
CDR3nt: TGTGCCAGCAGCTTAGCACTATACAATGAGCAGTTCTTC

len: 15
d_gene: TRBD2
abundance: .
j_gene: TRBJ2-5
v_gene: TRBV28
CDR3aa: CASSPSGAGEETQYF
CDR3nt: TGTGCCAGCAGCCCTAGCGGAGCTGGAGAAGAGACCCAGTACTTC

len: 13
d_gene: .
abundance: .
j_gene: TRBJ1-2
v_gene: TRBV6-5
CDR3aa: CASSRGTGGGYTF
CDR3nt: TGTGCCAGCAGCCGAGGGACTGGCGGAGGCTACACCTTC

len: 14
d_gene: .
abundance: .
j_gene: TRBJ1-1
v_gene: TRBV19
CDR3aa: CASSIQGLNTEAFF
CDR3nt: TGTGCCAGTAGTATTCAGGGGCTGAACACTGAAGCTTTCTTT

len: 15
d_gene: .
abundance: .
j_gene: TRBJ1-2
v_gene: TRBV19
CDR3aa: CASSIDWRQSYGYTF
CDR3nt: TGTGCCAGTAGTATAGATTGGAGGCAATCCTATGGCTACACCTTC

len: 15
d_gene: TRBD2
abundance: once
j_gene: TRBJ2-1
v_gene: TRBV24-1
CDR3aa: CATSSTSAHYNEQFF
CDR3nt: TGTGCCACCAGTTCAACTAGCGCTCACTACAATGAGCAGTTCTTC

len: 14
d_gene: TRBD1
abundance: .
j_gene: TRBJ2-1
v_gene: TRBV3-1/TRBV3-2
CDR3aa: CASSPSDRENEQFF
CDR3nt: TGTGCCAGCAGCCCGTCGGACAGGGAAAATGAGCAGTTCTTC

len: 13
d_gene: .
abundance: .
j_gene: TRBJ1-4
v_gene: TRBV19
CDR3aa: CASRTITNEKLFF
CDR3nt: TGTGCCAGTAGGACAATTACTAATGAAAAACTGTTTTTT

len: 14
d_gene: .
abundance: .
j_gene: TRBJ2-7
v_gene: TRBV13
CDR3aa: CASSFRGKIHEQYF
CDR3nt: TGTGCCAGCAGCTTTAGAGGGAAAATCCACGAGCAGTACTTC

len: 15
d_gene: TRBD1
abundance: few
j_gene: TRBJ1-1
v_gene: TRBV7-2
CDR3aa: CASSVRTGQNTEAFF
CDR3nt: TGTGCCAGCAGCGTACGGACAGGGCAAAACACTGAAGCTTTCTTT

len: 13
d_gene: .
abundance: .
j_gene: TRBJ2-7
v_gene: TRBV5-6
CDR3aa: CASSPGVSYEQYF
CDR3nt: TGTGCCAGCAGCCCGGGGGTGTCCTACGAGCAGTACTTC

len: 18
d_gene: TRBD2
abundance: .
j_gene: TRBJ2-5
v_gene: TRBV5-6
CDR3aa: CASSLGSWSGGAVETQYF
CDR3nt: TGTGCCAGCAGCTTGGGGTCCTGGAGCGGGGGGGCGGTGGAGACCCAGTACTTC

len: 18
d_gene: .
abundance: .
j_gene: TRBJ2-7
v_gene: TRBV6-1
CDR3aa: CASSELGPRGLSSYEQYF
CDR3nt: TGTGCCAGCAGTGAATTAGGCCCGAGGGGGTTAAGCTCCTACGAGCAGTACTTC

len: 15
d_gene: TRBD1
abundance: .
j_gene: TRBJ2-3
v_gene: TRBV5-4
CDR3aa: CASSHDRGHTDTQYF
CDR3nt: TGTGCCAGCAGCCATGACAGGGGCCACACAGATACGCAGTATTTT

len: 16
d_gene: TRBD2
abundance: .
j_gene: TRBJ2-5
v_gene: TRBV5-4
CDR3aa: CASSSSRTSVQETQYF
CDR3nt: TGTGCCAGCAGCAGCTCTCGGACTAGCGTCCAAGAGACCCAGTACTTC

len: 15
d_gene: .
abundance: .
j_gene: TRBJ2-5
v_gene: TRBV7-9
CDR3aa: CASSPKGFHEETQYF
CDR3nt: TGTGCCAGCAGCCCGAAGGGGTTTCACGAAGAGACCCAGTACTTC

len: 11
d_gene: .
abundance: .
j_gene: TRBJ2-7
v_gene: TRBV6-5
CDR3aa: CASSYGAEQYF
CDR3nt: TGTGCCAGCAGTTACGGGGCCGAGCAGTACTTC

len: 13
d_gene: .
abundance: .
j_gene: TRBJ1-1
v_gene: TRBV30
CDR3aa: CAWKSQINTEAFF
CDR3nt: TGTGCCTGGAAGTCACAGATAAACACTGAAGCTTTCTTT